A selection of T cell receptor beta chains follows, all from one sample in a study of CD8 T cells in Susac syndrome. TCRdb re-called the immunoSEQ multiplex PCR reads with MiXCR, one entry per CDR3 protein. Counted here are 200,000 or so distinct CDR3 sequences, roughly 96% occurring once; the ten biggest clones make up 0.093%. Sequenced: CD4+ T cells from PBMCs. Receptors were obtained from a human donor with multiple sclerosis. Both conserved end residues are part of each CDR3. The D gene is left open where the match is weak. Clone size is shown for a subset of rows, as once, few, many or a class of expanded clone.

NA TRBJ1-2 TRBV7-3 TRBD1 TGTGCCAGCAGCGTCGGACAGGGATATGGCTACACCTTC CASSVGQGYGYTF
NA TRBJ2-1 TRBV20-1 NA TGCAGTGCTGGGCAGAGTGAACTACCCACTAATGAGCAGTTCTTC CSAGQSELPTNEQFF
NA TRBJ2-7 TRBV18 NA TGTGCCAGCTCACCACCGCTGGTCCCCTACGAGCAGTACTTC CASSPPLVPYEQYF
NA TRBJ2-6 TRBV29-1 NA TGCAGCGTATGGGACTCTGGGGCCAACGTCCTGATTTTC CSVWDSGANVLIF
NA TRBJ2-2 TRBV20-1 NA TGCAGTGCTAGAGCGCACGCGAACACCGGGGAGCTGTTTTTT CSARAHANTGELFF
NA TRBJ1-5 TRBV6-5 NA TGTGCCAGCAGTTACGCGGGGAATTTGGGGAGGGAGGCGCGTCAGCCCCAGCATTTT CASSYAGNLGREARQPQHF
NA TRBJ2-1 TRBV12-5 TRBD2 TGTGCTAGTGGTTTGGGACTAGCGGGAGCAAATGAGCAGTTCTTC CASGLGLAGANEQFF
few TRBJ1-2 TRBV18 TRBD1 TGTGCCAGCTCACGGGACAGGGGCTATGGCTACACCTTC CASSRDRGYGYTF
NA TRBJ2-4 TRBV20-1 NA TGCAGTGCAGGGGACTGGAACATTCAGTACTTC CSAGDWNIQYF
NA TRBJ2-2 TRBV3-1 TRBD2 TGTGCCAGCAGCCTTAGCGGGGGTAACACCGGGGAGCTGTTTTTT CASSLSGGNTGELFF
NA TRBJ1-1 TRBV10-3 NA TGTGCCACTTGGCTGCAGGGTGGCACTGAAGCTTTCTTT CATWLQGGTEAFF
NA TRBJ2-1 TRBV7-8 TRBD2 TGTGCCAGCACCGCGATTCGGACTAGCGGGGAAAACCAGTTCTTC CASTAIRTSGENQFF
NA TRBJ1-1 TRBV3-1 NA TGTGCCAGCAGCCCCTACCTGGGGCCGACTGAAGCTTTCTTT CASSPYLGPTEAFF
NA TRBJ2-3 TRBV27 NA TGTGCCAGCAGTTTGAATGGACACAGCACAGATACGCAGTATTTT CASSLNGHSTDTQYF
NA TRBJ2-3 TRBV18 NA TGTGCCAGCTCACCAAACCTTGGGGGGCAATCAGGTGACAGCACAGATACGCAGTATTTT CASSPNLGGQSGDSTDTQYF